The 14 T cell receptor beta chains listed next were all sequenced from one sample in a study of T cell responses to AZD1222 COVID-19 vaccine. Produced via immunoSEQ multiplex PCR; TCRdb's table is partial and in-frame only. The sample has about 140,000 clones, 90% seen once; the top ten hold roughly 3.1%. Sequences were derived from peripheral blood, sampled on day 0 of AZD1222 vaccination. The receptors here all came from an adult in good health.

The CDR3 nucleotides read TGTGCCAGCAGCCAGATGACAGGGGGAGGGGAAAAACTGTTTTTT. Protein product: CASSQMTGGGEKLFF. The genes are TRBV11-2 and TRBJ1-4; TRBD1 agrees at 9 bases. Looked up from germline, CDR1 is SGHAT and CDR2 is FQNNGV. The V and J ends lost 5 bases and 8 bases, in that order; junction bases with no gene match: 9. The CDR3 contains 15 residues.

The gene calls are TRBV2 and TRBJ2-7; possibly TRBD2 for D (5 bases). Trimming cost V 3 bases and J 1 base, with 16 bases left between them. CDR1 is SNHLY and CDR2 is FYNNEI in the germline V gene. The CDR3 extends over 16 amino acids. CDR3 sequence: CASSDFGGGSSYEQYF. CDR3 sequence (DNA): TGTGCCAGCAGTGACTTTGGCGGCGGGTCTTCCTACGAGCAGTACTTC.

The chain employs TRBV6-5 and TRBJ2-2; D not resolved. The CDR3 contains 15 residues. Deletions cut 6 bases from V and 1 base from J, with 12 bases between. Germline V gives CDR1 MNHEY, CDR2 SVGAGI. The CDR3 DNA is TGTGCCAGCAGCCAACGGACGGGGAACACCGGGGAGCTGTTTTTT. Its translation: CASSQRTGNTGELFF.

CDR3 coding DNA: TGTGCCAGCAGCTTACCCGGTGGAGGTTCTAATTCACCCCTCCACTTT. Translation: CASSLPGGGSNSPLHF. The genes are TRBV5-6 and TRBJ1-6; D ambiguous. The CDR3 runs 16 residues. CDR1 is SGHDT, CDR2 YYEEEE, per germline. Trimming took 2 bases from V and 6 from J, leaving 15 bases between them.

This chain uses TRBV4-1 with TRBJ1-1; TRBD1 matches at 8 bases. CDR1 MGHRA and CDR2 YSYEKL come from the germline V gene. The CDR3 is 14 amino acids. Losses at the gene ends were 5 bases for V and 5 bases for J; bases not matched to a gene: 7. The CDR3 reads CASSFTGGDTEAFF. The DNA of the CDR3 is TGCGCCAGCAGCTTTACAGGGGGGGATACTGAAGCTTTCTTT.

The V gene is TRBV5-6, the J gene TRBJ2-3; D possibly uses TRBD1 or TRBD2 (5 bases each). The germline V and J ends were trimmed by 2 bases and 2 bases, with 15 bases remaining between them. CDR1 SGHDT and CDR2 YYEEEE come from the germline V gene. There are 16 residues in the CDR3. CDR3 sequence reads: CASSFWQGRITDTQYF. CDR3 coding DNA: TGTGCCAGCAGCTTCTGGCAGGGACGGATCACAGATACGCAGTATTTT.

This clone was seen a single time. V and J are TRBV19 and TRBJ1-5, with a tentative D call TRBD1 (5 bases). Germline CDR1 LNHDA, CDR2 SQIVND (reference sequence). Deletions cut 5 bases from V and 6 bases from J, with 23 bases between. This CDR3 has 17 residues. The CDR3 loop reads CASSYSRSWTGGQPQHF. CDR3 DNA sequence: TGTGCCAGTAGTTATTCTCGGTCCTGGACGGGGGGTCAGCCCCAGCATTTT.

V usage is TRBV21-1 and J usage is TRBJ2-3; the tabulated D call, TRBD1, remains unverified against the DNA. TRBV21-1 is tagged as a pseudogene. There are 13 residues in the CDR3. The CDR3 DNA sequence: TGTGCCATCCACCAGGGGGGAACAGATACGCAGTATTTT. It translates to CAIHQGGTDTQYF.

Points on this clone: Possible read error: a much larger clone is one base away. The chain joins TRBV2 to TRBJ1-2; possibly TRBD1 for D (5 bases). Germline V gene lookup returns CDR1 SNHLY and CDR2 FYNNEI. Trimming stripped 3 bases from V and 3 bases from J, with 5 bases between. The length of the CDR3 is 12 residues. The DNA of the CDR3 is TGTGCCAGCAGTGAGACAGACTATGGCTACACCTTC. This translates into CASSETDYGYTF.

The chain recombines TRBV29-1 with TRBJ2-7, with 13 bases aligning to TRBD2. The CDR3 is made up of 16 amino acids. The ends lost 3 bases at V and 3 bases at J; junction bases unmatched: 8. The germline gives CDR1 SQVTM, CDR2 ANQGSEA. The CDR3 DNA sequence: TGCAGCGTTGAGATTCCGGGACTAGCGGGAATCTACGAGCAGTACTTC. Its translation: CSVEIPGLAGIYEQYF.

The chain carries TRBV5-1 and TRBJ1-2; 7 bases agree with TRBD1. The junction had 8 bases not matched to a gene; V was cut back by 3 bases and J by 0 bases. CDR1 is SGHRS, CDR2 YFSETQ, per germline. This CDR3 has 16 amino acids. CDR3 sequence reads: CASSSPSGTANYGYTF. CDR3 bases: TGCGCCAGCAGCTCACCATCCGGGACAGCTAACTATGGCTACACCTTC.

This sequence joins TRBV27 and TRBJ1-5, with D possibly TRBD1 on 5 matching bases. The ends were cut back, 10 bases at V and 0 bases at J, with 19 bases in the middle. Germline V lookup: CDR1 MNHEY, CDR2 SMNVEV (reference sequence). The CDR3 sequence is 16 residues long. The chain's CDR3 is CATLNATAYSNQPQHF. The CDR3 DNA sequence: TGTGCCACCTTAAACGCGACAGCCTATAGCAATCAGCCCCAGCATTTT.

This chain links TRBV5-5 with TRBJ1-5; D is possibly TRBD1 (6 bases). This CDR3 has 14 residues. Germline assignment: CDR1 SGHKS and CDR2 YYEKEE (reference sequence). Trimming removed 0 bases from V and 6 bases from J, with 10 bases in between. For the CDR3, the DNA is TGTGCCAGCAGCTTGGAGGGGGGAACTCAGCCCCAGCATTTT. It yields the protein CASSLEGGTQPQHF.

This sequence joins TRBV6-4 and TRBJ1-3; 10 nucleotides match TRBD1. V lost 6 bases and J lost 0; bases outside the gene matches: 8. The germline V gene has CDR1 MRHNA and CDR2 SNTAGT. The CDR3 is 17 amino acids. CDR3 amino acids: CASSGGQGFSSGNTIYF. In DNA form, the CDR3 reads TGTGCCAGCAGCGGGGGACAGGGGTTCAGCTCTGGAAACACCATATATTTT.